This T cell receptor beta chain emerged from a study of cytomegalovirus exposure and HLA in healthy donors. Whole-study results and caveats: In a later analysis, a missense DCLRE1C variant was linked to TCR beta V- and J-gene trimming. Rates of TCR association differed by HLA locus in a later analysis, with DRB1 highest and HLA-C lowest. Relative to the approximately 700-donor mean, N-insertions were reportedly fewer in an Asian-associated ancestry cluster in a later analysis.

Use of 60 Vbeta and 13 Jbeta primers characterized the PCR. Some clones are missing from TCRdb's copy, which holds only in-frame ones; the method was immunoSEQ multiplex PCR. The data hold some 120,000 clones, with roughly 69% observed a single time. Germline assignment: CDR1 MNHNY and CDR2 SVGAGI (reference sequence). This CDR3 contains 13 residues. Deletions cut 2 bases from V and 4 bases from J, with 8 bases between. At the time of sampling, donors were nominally healthy, though unrecorded immune exposures were likely. This clone has just a few counts. Its antigen is not identified. The specimen sequenced was PBMCs. This TCR was recovered from a woman aged 40 to 55 in good health and CMV-seropositive. The J gene is TRBJ1-2, the V gene TRBV6-6, with a weak D call TRBD1 (5 bases). The CDR3 bases are TGTGCCAGCAGTTACCTTGACAGCTATGGCTACACCTTC. This sequence encodes CASSYLDSYGYTF.